The source of this T cell receptor (beta chain) is a study of beta chain features in type 1 diabetes (dated by TCRdb to 2016 to 2019). Regarding the research as a whole: No differences in mean age, gender distribution, total cell number or subset yield were found between patients and healthy donors. Across all samples, approximately 100 million sorted cells were examined, and cell number per subset correlated strongly with RNA yield. In the study, recently diagnosed type 1 diabetes patients and matched healthy donors were compared on the TCRB repertoires of their sorted circulating CD4+ T cell subsets. Naive and central memory subsets were obtained from all 30 or so donors, but regulatory and stem cell-like memory subsets were isolated from only 8 patients and roughly eight healthy donors. Overall results and qualifications from the work: Type 1 diabetes patients showed a moderate but significant shortening of TCRB CDR3 length in all four CD4+ subsets. Because cDNA rather than genomic DNA was sequenced, highly expressing activated cells could have been over-represented, although no difference in activation and CD3 levels was found between groups. Patients with type 1 diabetes made fewer insertions and deleted more nucleotides at VDJ recombination sites, implying thymic rearrangement abnormalities. PCR may preferentially amplify shorter templates, but because patient and control samples were amplified and corrected together, any resulting skew would affect both groups equally. Only small numbers of individuals were included in the HLA sub-analyses, which left unresolved whether HLA type had any influence on TCRB rearrangement. Naive, central memory and regulatory TCRB repertoires appeared to be more similar among patients than among healthy donors.

The entire isolated RNA was reverse transcribed using the High Capacity cDNA Reverse Transcription Kit, and thus expressed TCRB transcripts were sequenced. Naive, central memory and regulatory T cell samples underwent deep immunoSEQ sequencing, averaging around 3.7 million total reads per sample. Sorted cells were lysed in RLT buffer, and RNA was extracted using DNase-treated RNeasy Micro or Mini kits according to cell number. Each cell subset was processed separately to prevent cross-contamination, with patient and healthy donor samples processed together. The immunoSEQ multiplex PCR was used to amplify TCRB sequences from cDNA, generating 87-bp fragments that spanned the CDR3 region. Sequencing of the amplicons was performed on the Illumina HiSeq platform. The study's own analysis went as follows. Synthetic template baselines were used to correct PCR bias computationally, reads within Hamming distance 2 were collapsed, and singletons that could not be merged were discarded. By aligning reads against IMGT, V, D and J genes, CDR3 length, and insertions or deletions at six rearrangement sites were assigned. Clonotype counts were normalized to sorted cell number within each subset before computing true diversity and Gini coefficients with the tcR R package. The overlap coefficient, calculated on TCRB nucleotide sequences, was used to quantify repertoire sharing. As a proxy for the pre-selection repertoire, out-of-frame TCRB sequences from naive cells were analyzed. Here the immuneACCESS table is served through TCRdb, limited to in-frame sequences with V and J called. Missing clones are a known gap in these copies; in checked studies unresolved V genes cover under half, and the rest lacks a known reason. V, J and clone size derive from that table, while D and trimming were established from the DNA sequence. This sample has 600,000 to 700,000 clones in its table, and about an eighth of those were observed once. Less than 0.025% of the sample rests with the top ten.

In the germline V gene, CDR1 corresponds to SGHTA and CDR2 to FQGTGA. V and J lose 0 bases and 6 bases, and a span of 6 bases separates them. There are 13 amino acids in the CDR3, from cysteine to phenylalanine inclusive. Only the CDR3 portion is preserved as DNA: 39 bases, with reading frame beginning at the first base. This clone showed up just once. What this receptor recognizes is not known. There are no base qualities to consult, and no much larger clone falls within one base. Other nucleotide sequences in the sample specify the same CDR3. Each donor gave one peripheral blood draw, averaging roughly 120 mL, which was collected into heparinised tubes. Using a panel that included CD45RO, CCR7, CD25, CD127, CD95 and CD27, naive, central memory, regulatory and stem cell-like memory CD4+ T cells were sorted on a BD FACSAria II. A purity above 95% was achieved for all sorted populations. PBMCs were isolated immediately by Lymphoprep density gradient centrifugation and stained directly without culture. To minimize batch effects, samples were stained and sorted in pairs, one healthy donor with one patient per experiment.

Material for sequencing was naive CD4+ T cells from blood. The cell subset or site tag for this specimen amounts to: true naive CD4+ T cells. The receptor comes from a man aged 18 to 35 with type 1 diabetes. The sequence is built from TRBV7-3 and TRBJ1-5; the D gene is not confidently resolved. The nucleotides read TGTGCCAGCAGCTTAACGGAGGGTCAGCCCCAGCATTTT. It translates to CASSLTEGQPQHF.